What follows describes a single TCR beta chain. This entry is derived from a study of control samples from healthy donors and cancer patients. The CDR3 sequence is 15 residues long. CDR1 is MNHEY and CDR2 is SVGAGI in the germline V gene. V lost 6 bases to trimming and J lost 9 bases; unmatched junction nucleotides: 15. Libraries were prepared by immunoSEQ multiplex PCR; TCRdb keeps only in-frame clonotypes and omits some of them. Of 74,000 or so clones listed, 89% were seen once; the top ten hold approximately 7%. The source is a man in his forties or fifties in good health. The chain recombines TRBV6-5 with TRBJ2-7; TRBD2 matches 9 bases. Sequenced material: blood. Here the CDR3 reads CASSPDSGGPFGQYF. The CDR3 DNA follows: TGTGCCAGCAGCCCCGATAGCGGGGGACCTTTTGGGCAGTACTTC.